These 3 T cell receptor beta chains share one sample of origin, sequenced in a study of OX40 agonist ivuxolimab in advanced cancers. Data came from immunoSEQ multiplex PCR; TCRdb stores just in-frame clones and leaves some out. The sample comprises roughly 59,000 clones, roughly 84% of which are singletons, and roughly 2% rests with the top ten. The sample was CD4+ or CD8+ T cells sorted from blood, taken in a trial of the OX40 agonist ivuxolimab. These receptors originate from an adult with an advanced solid tumor such as melanoma, head and neck, liver or kidney cancer.

The chain employs TRBV30 and TRBJ1-3; the match to TRBD1 covers 8 bases. Germline loops: CDR1 GTSNPN, CDR2 SVGIG (reference sequence). V was pared by 5 bases and J by 2 bases, with 2 bases of the junction left unmatched. The CDR3 has 13 residues. CDR3 amino acids: CAWGQGTGNTIYF. The CDR3 DNA reads TGTGCCTGGGGACAGGGAACTGGAAACACCATATATTTT.

V gene TRBV11-3 combines with J gene TRBJ2-5, with 9 bases matching TRBD1. The end of the DNA fits TRBJ2-7 better, so the J call may be wrong. The CDR3 sequence is 14 residues long. CDR1 SGHNT and CDR2 YENEEA come from the germline V gene. The CDR3 region is CASSPLQGAYEQYF. CDR3 nucleotide sequence: TGTGCCAGCAGCCCCTTACAGGGGGCGTACGAGCAGTACTTC.

This clone was counted only a few times. The chain links TRBV4-3 to TRBJ2-2, with 10 bases aligning to TRBD2. V dropped 5 bases and J dropped 3; count of bases not matched to a gene: 3. From germline, CDR1 is LGHNA and CDR2 YSLEER. The CDR3 covers 15 residues. The CDR3 spells CASSNSGGYTGELFF. Written as DNA, the CDR3 is TGCGCCAGCAGCAATAGCGGGGGGTACACCGGGGAGCTGTTTTTT.